This is a list of T cell receptor beta chains from one sample in a study of CD8 T cells in Susac syndrome. TCRdb ran MiXCR on the immunoSEQ multiplex PCR reads and lists one entry per CDR3 protein. Of about 300,000 distinct CDR3 sequences listed, around 91% were seen once; the top ten hold approximately 0.18%. Sequenced material: CD8+ T cells from PBMCs. Source of these receptors: a human donor with multiple sclerosis. CDR3s include the opening cysteine and the closing phenylalanine or tryptophan. The order of the fields is CDR3 length, D gene, J gene, V gene, clone size, CDR3 DNA, CDR3 protein. D genes are given only for firm matches. The size entry is marked missing in some rows and otherwise reads once, few, many or a size class.

CDR3 length: 14
D gene: TRBD2
J gene: TRBJ2-7
V gene: TRBV5-4
clone size: .
CDR3 DNA: TGTGCCAGCAGCGGGGGACTAGCCCCGGACGAGCAGTACTTC
CDR3 protein: CASSGGLAPDEQYF

CDR3 length: 16
D gene: .
J gene: TRBJ2-3
V gene: TRBV9
clone size: .
CDR3 DNA: TGTGCCAGCAGCGTAGCTCCGGACCTTTACACAGATACGCAGTATTTT
CDR3 protein: CASSVAPDLYTDTQYF

CDR3 length: 13
D gene: .
J gene: TRBJ2-7
V gene: TRBV6-5
clone size: .
CDR3 DNA: TGTGCCAGCAGTCCGCTCCTAGTCAGCGAGCAGTACTTC
CDR3 protein: CASSPLLVSEQYF

CDR3 length: 17
D gene: .
J gene: TRBJ2-5
V gene: TRBV28
clone size: .
CDR3 DNA: TGTGCCAGCAGTTTCCCGCTGGGGGGCCAGGAGAGGGAGACCCAGTACTTC
CDR3 protein: CASSFPLGGQERETQYF

CDR3 length: 15
D gene: TRBD1
J gene: TRBJ2-2
V gene: TRBV4-1
clone size: .
CDR3 DNA: TGCGCCAGCAGCCAAGAACAGGGGCGCACCGGGGAGCTGTTTTTT
CDR3 protein: CASSQEQGRTGELFF

CDR3 length: 16
D gene: TRBD2
J gene: TRBJ2-1
V gene: TRBV28
clone size: .
CDR3 DNA: TGTGCCAGCAGCTCTCTCGGGACTAGCGGGTTCAATGAGCAGTTCTTC
CDR3 protein: CASSSLGTSGFNEQFF

CDR3 length: 14
D gene: TRBD1
J gene: TRBJ1-5
V gene: TRBV6-4
clone size: .
CDR3 DNA: TGTGCCAGCAGTGACGGGACAGGGGGTCAGCCCCAGCATTTT
CDR3 protein: CASSDGTGGQPQHF

CDR3 length: 14
D gene: .
J gene: TRBJ2-1
V gene: TRBV3-1
clone size: .
CDR3 DNA: TGTGCCAGCAGCCAAGATCCGGTGGCCAATGAGCAGTTCTTC
CDR3 protein: CASSQDPVANEQFF

CDR3 length: 15
D gene: TRBD1
J gene: TRBJ2-2
V gene: TRBV15
clone size: .
CDR3 DNA: TGTGCCACCAGCAGCGGGGACAGGGTTCCCGGGGAGCTGTTTTTT
CDR3 protein: CATSSGDRVPGELFF

CDR3 length: 18
D gene: TRBD1
J gene: TRBJ2-6
V gene: TRBV4-1
clone size: few
CDR3 DNA: TGCGCCAGCAGCCAAGCGGGACAGGGTAGCTCTGGGGCCAACGTCCTGACTTTC
CDR3 protein: CASSQAGQGSSGANVLTF

CDR3 length: 13
D gene: .
J gene: TRBJ1-4
V gene: TRBV10-3
clone size: .
CDR3 DNA: TGTGCCATCCAGGCAGGTTATAATGAAAAACTGTTTTTT
CDR3 protein: CAIQAGYNEKLFF

CDR3 length: 13
D gene: .
J gene: TRBJ2-5
V gene: TRBV4-3
clone size: .
CDR3 DNA: TGCGCCAGCAGCCAAGTGAGGGGGGAGGCCCAGTACTTC
CDR3 protein: CASSQVRGEAQYF

CDR3 length: 13
D gene: .
J gene: TRBJ2-7
V gene: TRBV28
clone size: .
CDR3 DNA: TGTGCCAGCACCCGTGGGGGTTACCACGAGCAGTACTTC
CDR3 protein: CASTRGGYHEQYF

CDR3 length: 11
D gene: .
J gene: TRBJ1-2
V gene: TRBV20-1
clone size: .
CDR3 DNA: TGCAGTGCTAGAGCGGGACAAGGCTACACCTTC
CDR3 protein: CSARAGQGYTF

CDR3 length: 14
D gene: .
J gene: TRBJ2-7
V gene: TRBV20-1
clone size: .
CDR3 DNA: TGCAGTGCTAGAGATGGGGTGGCCCGGGACGAGCAGTACTTC
CDR3 protein: CSARDGVARDEQYF

CDR3 length: 15
D gene: TRBD1
J gene: TRBJ2-2
V gene: TRBV5-4
clone size: few
CDR3 DNA: TGTGCCAGCAGCTTACCGACAGGGGATCCCGGGGAGCTGTTTTTT
CDR3 protein: CASSLPTGDPGELFF